The rows below give T cell receptor beta chains drawn from one sample of a study of shared clonotypes between healthy human individuals. Method: immunoSEQ multiplex PCR; TCRdb's copy keeps in-frame clones and lacks some. Of some 2 million clones listed, around 96% were seen once; the top ten hold 1% to 1.5%. The source material was naive CD8+ T cells sorted from blood. The receptors stem from a man aged 18-30 years in good health. Each CDR3 is given with its conserved first and last residue. D genes are given only for firm matches.

D gene	V gene	J gene	CDR3 protein	CDR3 DNA
.	TRBV5-8	TRBJ2-4	CASSKQELAKNIQYF	TGTGCCAGCAGTAAACAAGAGTTAGCCAAAAACATTCAGTACTTC
TRBD2	TRBV7-2	TRBJ2-5	CASSPRGAHQETQYF	TGTGCCAGCAGCCCGCGGGGGGCCCACCAAGAGACCCAGTACTTC
TRBD2	TRBV5-1	TRBJ2-3	CASSLVGAAGGSPDTQYF	TGCGCCAGCAGCTTGGTAGGTGCGGCGGGGGGTTCCCCAGATACGCAGTATTTT
.	TRBV2	TRBJ2-7	CASSEASRYEQYF	TGTGCCAGCAGTGAAGCGTCCCGCTACGAGCAGTACTTC
TRBD2	TRBV30	TRBJ2-3	CAWSRTSVSTDTQYF	TGTGCCTGGAGCCGAACTAGCGTCAGCACAGATACGCAGTATTTT
TRBD1	TRBV29-1	TRBJ2-7	CSVEGTGAYEQYF	TGCAGCGTTGAGGGGACAGGGGCCTACGAGCAGTACTTC
TRBD2	TRBV10-3	TRBJ2-7	CAISESSESGSSYEQYF	TGTGCCATCAGTGAGTCGAGTGAAAGCGGGAGCTCCTACGAGCAGTACTTC
TRBD2	TRBV27	TRBJ2-2	CASSLSSGGLTGELFF	TGTGCCAGCAGTTTATCGAGCGGGGGCCTCACCGGGGAGCTGTTTTTT
TRBD2	TRBV28	TRBJ2-1	CASTLGLEAYNEQFF	TGTGCCAGCACCCTGGGACTAGAGGCCTACAATGAGCAGTTCTTC
TRBD2	TRBV4-1	TRBJ2-1	CASSHRAGGYNEQFF	TGCGCCAGCAGCCATCGGGCGGGGGGCTACAATGAGCAGTTCTTC
.	TRBV6-7	TRBJ2-2	CASSRPTGNTGELFF	TGTGCCAGCAGTCGACCCACAGGGAACACCGGGGAGCTGTTTTTT
.	TRBV5-5	TRBJ1-6	CASSWGDGEAGNSPLHF	TGTGCCAGCTCTTGGGGTGACGGTGAAGCGGGGAATTCACCCCTCCACTTT
TRBD2	TRBV7-9	TRBJ2-7	CASSPGEGTHEQYF	TGTGCCAGCAGCCCGGGGGAGGGAACCCACGAGCAGTACTTC
.	TRBV19	TRBJ1-5	CASSIAGLGQPQHF	TGTGCCAGTAGTATAGCAGGGTTAGGCCAGCCCCAGCATTTT
.	TRBV29-1	TRBJ2-1	CSVPTAASYNEQFF	TGCAGCGTTCCGACAGCGGCGTCCTACAATGAGCAGTTCTTC
.	TRBV4-1	TRBJ2-2	CASSHPGAGNTGELFF	TGCGCCAGCAGCCACCCTGGGGCGGGAAACACCGGGGAGCTGTTTTTT